This T cell receptor beta chain was obtained from a study of PD-1 blockade in classical Hodgkin lymphoma. Profiled with immunoSEQ multiplex PCR; TCRdb holds only in-frame clones, not every one. The sample has 30,000 to 45,000 clones, roughly two thirds seen once; the top ten hold around 14%. Autologous stem cell transplantation was followed by relapse in every patient, and brentuximab vedotin exposure varied. The CDR3 is 17 amino acids. Trimming took off 4 bases at V and 0 bases at J, with 13 bases between the two ends. Germline V gives CDR1 MNHEY, CDR2 SMNVEV (reference sequence). The gene calls are TRBV27 and TRBJ2-6; a possible D gene is TRBD1 (5 bases). This clonotype was obtained from a human donor with classical Hodgkin lymphoma. This specimen was peripheral blood mononuclear cells (PBMCs), taken before the second cycle of nivolumab. This CDR3 reads CASSSHLDSSGANVLTF. As DNA, the CDR3 is TGTGCCAGCAGTTCCCACCTAGACAGCTCTGGGGCCAACGTCCTGACTTTC.